The T cell receptor beta chain under discussion was sequenced for a study of OX40 agonist ivuxolimab in advanced cancers. Broader study findings: Both CD4+ and CD8+ T cell populations in blood had undergone clonal expansion by week 6 at 0.1 to 3.0 mg/kg.

Germline assignment: CDR1 SNHLY and CDR2 FYNNEI. The CDR3 loop spans 14 amino acids. The J segment lost 3 bases and the V segment lost 4 bases, leaving 2 bases of the junction unmatched. Details on this clone: The target antigen is unknown.

The method was immunoSEQ multiplex PCR; TCRdb's version includes in-frame clones alone and lacks a portion of them. The data contain tens of thousands of clones, around 85% of them singletons. This TCR came from an adult with an advanced solid tumor such as melanoma, head and neck, liver or kidney cancer. Sample: CD4+ or CD8+ T cells sorted from blood, taken in a trial of the OX40 agonist ivuxolimab. V gene TRBV2 combines with J gene TRBJ2-7, with TRBD2 matching 11 bases. CDR3 residues: CASSAGTSGYEQYF. The CDR3 nucleotides are TGTGCCAGCAGTGCCGGGACTAGCGGCTACGAGCAGTACTTC. Variable domain in full (rest from reference TRBV2 and TRBJ2-7): EPEVTQTPSHQVTQMGQEVILRCVPISNHLYFYWYRQILGQKVEFLVSFYNNEISEKSEIFDDQFSVERPDGSNFTLKIRSTKLEDSAMYFCASSAGTSGYEQYFGPGTRLTVT.